This entry is about one T cell receptor (beta chain). The sample originates from a study of blood T cell repertoires in COVID-19. Overall study: Sources were T cells, B-cell-depleted T cells, or PBMCs; the material itself was cDNA or gDNA.

Clones were sequenced by immunoSEQ multiplex PCR, and TCRdb holds only the in-frame ones, with some missing. The table lists 250,000 to 400,000 clones, 85% of them singletons. Sequenced input: PBMCs or T cells enriched from blood (not recorded which). The origin of this receptor is a woman aged 25-40 years who had been exposed to COVID-19.

In nucleotides, the CDR3 is TGTGCCAGCAGTCCCGGGACAGGGGCGGCAGATACGCAGTATTTT. This gives the protein CASSPGTGAADTQYF. This chain joins TRBV25-1 and TRBJ2-3; 10 bases map to TRBD1. V gave up 5 bases and J gave up 4 bases; unmatched junction bases: 6. The CDR3 length is 15 residues. CDR1 MGHDK and CDR2 SYGVNS come from the germline V gene.